One sample yielded the 12 T cell receptor beta chains listed below, sequenced in a study of blood T cell repertoires in COVID-19. Method: immunoSEQ multiplex PCR; TCRdb's copy keeps in-frame clones and lacks some. The sample comprises about 480,000 clones, about 89% of which are singletons, and around 7.8% rests with the top ten. Source material: peripheral blood. The receptors stem from a woman aged 50 to 65 with COVID-19, enrolled during active disease.

Concerning this clone: This sample includes further DNA sequences coding for the same CDR3. This chain connects TRBV19 to TRBJ1-1, with a weak D call TRBD1 (5 bases). The CDR3 extends over 14 amino acids. Germline CDR1 LNHDA, CDR2 SQIVND (reference sequence). V was pared by 3 bases and J by 1 base, with 9 bases between. As DNA, the CDR3 is TGTGCCAGTAGTATCACAGGCGGGAACACTGAAGCTTTCTTT. Its protein is CASSITGGNTEAFF.

The gene calls are TRBV3-1 (or the pseudogene TRBV3-2) and TRBJ1-4; 7 nucleotides align to TRBD1. CDR1 and CDR2 (germline): LGHDT, YNNKEL (reference sequence). Germline trimming cut 5 bases from V and 5 bases from J; bases unmatched to any gene: 5. The CDR3 is 14 amino acids. The CDR3 coding sequence is TGTGCCAGCAGCAACCGGGACAGCAATGAAAAACTGTTTTTT. Amino acid sequence: CASSNRDSNEKLFF.

The chain links TRBV7-6 to TRBJ1-4, with 8 bases matching TRBD1. This CDR3 is built from 14 residues. Germline V gene data show CDR1 as SGHVS and CDR2 as FNYEAQ. Germline trimming cut 5 bases from V and 7 bases from J; bases unmatched to any gene: 6. CDR3 protein: CASSRGTGSEKLFF. As DNA, the CDR3 is TGTGCCAGCAGCCGCGGGACAGGAAGTGAAAAACTGTTTTTT.

The gene calls are TRBV5-6 and TRBJ2-6; TRBD2 matches 7 bases. V shed 3 bases and J 1 base; nucleotides not matched to a gene: 7. This CDR3 has 17 residues. The germline gives CDR1 SGHDT, CDR2 YYEEEE. CDR3: CASSSDAAGSGANVLTF. The CDR3 nucleotides read TGTGCCAGCAGCTCGGACGCAGCGGGGTCTGGGGCCAACGTCCTGACTTTC. The complete variable domain, with remaining parts taken from reference TRBV5-6 and TRBJ2-6, reads DAGVTQSPTHLIKTRGQQVTLRCSPKSGHDTVSWYQQALGQGPQFIFQYYEEEERQRGNFPDRFSGHQFPNYSSELNVNALLLGDSALYLCASSSDAAGSGANVLTFGAGSRLTVL.

The CDR3 reads CASSLDRAQETQYF. CDR3 nucleotides: TGTGCCAGCAGTTTAGACAGGGCGCAAGAGACCCAGTACTTC. This chain joins TRBV28 and TRBJ2-5; TRBD1 aligns across 7 bases. CDR3 size: 14 residues. Germline CDR1 MDHEN, CDR2 SYDVKM. The V gene end was trimmed by 2 bases and the J gene end by 2 bases; junction bases not matched to a gene: 2.

For the CDR3, the DNA is TGTGCCAGCAGCTATGGACAGGCGAATTCACCCCTCCACTTT. Protein: CASSYGQANSPLHF. The rearrangement links TRBV6-5 to TRBJ1-6; 7 nucleotides match TRBD1. The V and J ends lost 6 bases and 7 bases, in that order; junction bases with no gene match: 6. The germline V gene has CDR1 MNHEY and CDR2 SVGAGI. This CDR3 has 14 residues.

The chain employs TRBV19 and TRBJ1-5, with a tentative D call TRBD1 (6 bases). This CDR3 has 15 amino acids. Germline CDR1 is LNHDA and CDR2 is SQIVND (reference sequence). V was trimmed by 5 bases and J by 0 bases, leaving 11 bases between them. In DNA form, the CDR3 reads TGTGCCAGTAGTCCTACAGGGACTAGCAATCAGCCCCAGCATTTT. This gives the protein CASSPTGTSNQPQHF.

The chain uses TRBV5-6 and TRBJ1-1; 9 bases agree with TRBD1. Per germline, CDR1 SGHDT and CDR2 YYEEEE. The CDR3 runs 15 residues. V was pared by 3 bases and J by 11 bases, with 14 bases of the junction left unmatched. CDR3 amino acids: CASSSKRTGDVVAFF. The CDR3, as DNA: TGTGCCAGCAGCTCAAAGCGGACAGGGGATGTGGTTGCTTTCTTT.

A few counts support this clone. J is TRBJ1-1 and V is TRBV11-2; D not certain. The CDR3 is 13 residues long. Germline CDR1 reads SGHAT; CDR2 reads FQNNGV. V was clipped by 5 bases and J by 1 base, with 8 bases between them. The CDR3 region has the DNA TGTGCCAGCAGCCCGCTGAGGAACACTGAAGCTTTCTTT. This encodes CASSPLRNTEAFF.

The V call is TRBV5-1, the J call TRBJ1-1, with a tentative D call TRBD1 (5 bases). Trimming took 0 bases from V and 5 from J, leaving 8 bases between them. The CDR3 runs 13 residues. In germline, CDR1 is SGHRS, CDR2 YFSETQ. CDR3 sequence: CASSLVGVTEAFF. In DNA form, the CDR3 reads TGCGCCAGCAGCTTGGTAGGGGTAACTGAAGCTTTCTTT. Full variable domain (remainder filled in from reference TRBV5-1 and TRBJ1-1): KAGVTQTPRYLIKTRGQQVTLSCSPISGHRSVSWYQQTPGQGLQFLFEYFSETQRNKGNFPGRFSGRQFSNSRSEMNVSTLELGDSALYLCASSLVGVTEAFFGQGTRLTVV.

As for this clone: In the same sample, other DNA sequences code for this CDR3. This chain links TRBV5-1 with TRBJ1-6; maybe TRBD1 (5 bases). CDR1 is SGHRS, CDR2 YFSETQ, per germline. The CDR3 has 15 residues. V was cut by 0 bases and J by 3 bases, with 7 bases left in between. The DNA of the CDR3 is TGCGCCAGCAGCTTGGGTCAGGGCTATAATTCACCCCTCCACTTT. It encodes CASSLGQGYNSPLHF. Together with reference TRBV5-1 and TRBJ1-6, the CDR3 gives the full variable domain: KAGVTQTPRYLIKTRGQQVTLSCSPISGHRSVSWYQQTPGQGLQFLFEYFSETQRNKGNFPGRFSGRQFSNSRSEMNVSTLELGDSALYLCASSLGQGYNSPLHFGNGTRLTVT.

The gene calls are TRBV3-1 (or the pseudogene TRBV3-2) and TRBJ1-5; D gene unclear. CDR3 length: 13 residues. Germline V gives CDR1 LGHDT, CDR2 YNNKEL (reference sequence). V lost 0 bases and J lost 6, with 6 bases in between. The DNA for the CDR3 is TGTGCCAGCAGCCAAGACCCGAGTCAGCCCCAGCATTTT. This sequence encodes CASSQDPSQPQHF.